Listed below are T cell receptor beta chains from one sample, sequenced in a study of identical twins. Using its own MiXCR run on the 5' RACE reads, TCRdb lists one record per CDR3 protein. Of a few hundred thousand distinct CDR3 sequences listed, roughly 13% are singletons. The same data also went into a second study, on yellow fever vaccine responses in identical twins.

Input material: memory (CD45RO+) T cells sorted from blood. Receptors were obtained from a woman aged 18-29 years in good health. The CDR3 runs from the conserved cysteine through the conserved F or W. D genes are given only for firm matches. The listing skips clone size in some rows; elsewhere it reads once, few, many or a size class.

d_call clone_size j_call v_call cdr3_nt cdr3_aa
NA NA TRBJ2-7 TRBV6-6 TGTGCCAGCAGTTCCCCGCATATCCAGCAGTACTTC CASSSPHIQQYF
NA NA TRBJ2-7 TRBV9 TGTGCCAGCAGCGTAGGAGGAGGAGGGTCCTACGAGCAGTACTTC CASSVGGGGSYEQYF
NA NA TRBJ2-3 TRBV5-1 TGCGCCAGCCGGTTGGGGAGCACAGATACGCAGTATTTT CASRLGSTDTQYF
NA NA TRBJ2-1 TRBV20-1 TGCAGTGCCCAGGGGGGGACAGGTATAAGGTCCTACAATGAGCAGTTCTTC CSAQGGTGIRSYNEQFF
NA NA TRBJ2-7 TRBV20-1 TGCAGTGCTAGAGACCTAAACAGGGCTGGCGAGCAGTACTTC CSARDLNRAGEQYF
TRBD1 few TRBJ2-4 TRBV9 TGTGCCAGCAGCGAAAGGGACAGCAAAAACATTCAGTACTTC CASSERDSKNIQYF
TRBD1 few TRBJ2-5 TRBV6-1 TGTGCCAGCAGTAAGACAGGGGGCGGGATAGAGACCCAGTACTTC CASSKTGGGIETQYF
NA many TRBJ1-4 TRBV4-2 TGTGCCAGCAGCCAAGGGGACCGCGCAGCTAATGAAAAACTGTTTTTT CASSQGDRAANEKLFF
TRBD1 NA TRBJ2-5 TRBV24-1 TGTGCCACCAGTGATTCCAGACAGGGGGCAGAGACCCAGTACTTC CATSDSRQGAETQYF
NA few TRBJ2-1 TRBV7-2 TGTGCCAGCAGCTTCTACGATGAGCAGTTCTTC CASSFYDEQFF
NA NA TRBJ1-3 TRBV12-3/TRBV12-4 TGTGCCAGCAGTTTCGGAGCAGGAAACACCATATATTTT CASSFGAGNTIYF
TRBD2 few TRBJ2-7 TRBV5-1 TGCGCCAGCAACTTAGGGCCCGGGACTAGCTCCGAGCAGTACTTC CASNLGPGTSSEQYF
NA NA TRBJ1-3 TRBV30 TGTGCCTGGAGTGTAAGCGGCAGGGCTGGAAACACCATATATTTT CAWSVSGRAGNTIYF
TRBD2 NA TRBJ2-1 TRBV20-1 TGCAGTGCTTCCCGAAGGGGTAGCGGGAGAAACAATGAGCAGTTCTTC CSASRRGSGRNNEQFF
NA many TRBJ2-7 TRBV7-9 TGTGCCAGCAGCTTAGTCGGATACGAGCAGTACTTC CASSLVGYEQYF
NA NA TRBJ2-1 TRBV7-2 TGTGCCAGCAGCTTTAGGGGCCAAAGCTCCTACAATGAGCAGTTCTTC CASSFRGQSSYNEQFF
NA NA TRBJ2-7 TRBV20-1 TGCAGTGCCAGGGAAGGGACACCCAAGTTCTACGAGCAGTACTTC CSAREGTPKFYEQYF
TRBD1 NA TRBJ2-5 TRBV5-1 TGCGCCAGCAGCTTGGGGAGTCTCGGGACAGCGATTCAAGAGACCCAGTACTTC CASSLGSLGTAIQETQYF
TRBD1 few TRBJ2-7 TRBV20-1 TGCAGTGCCCCTGACAGGGGGTCTCGGCTCGAGCAGTACTTC CSAPDRGSRLEQYF
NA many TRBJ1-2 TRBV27 TGTGCCAGCAGTTTAGGAGGGAAGGTGGATGGCTACACCTTC CASSLGGKVDGYTF
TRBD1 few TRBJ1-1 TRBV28 TGTGCCAGCAGTTCCGGACAGGACACTGAAGCTTTCTTT CASSSGQDTEAFF
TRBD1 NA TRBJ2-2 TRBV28 TGTATTGGACAGGGGTCCACCGGGGAGCTGTTTTTT CIGQGSTGELFF
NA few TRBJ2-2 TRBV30 TGTGCCTGGAGTGTATTCGGGGAGCTGTTTTTT CAWSVFGELFF
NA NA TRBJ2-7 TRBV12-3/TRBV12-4 TGTGCCAGCAAGTTAGGGGCGCGGTACGAGCAGTACTTC CASKLGARYEQYF
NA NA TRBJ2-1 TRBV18 TGTGCCAGCTCACCACCGGGGGGGCGGTTCCCCTACAATGAGCAGTTCTTC CASSPPGGRFPYNEQFF
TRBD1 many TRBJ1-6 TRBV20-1 TGCAGTGCTACCGGACAGGGGGCGAGCTCCTATAATTCACCCCTCCACTTT CSATGQGASSYNSPLHF
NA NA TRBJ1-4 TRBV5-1 TGCGCCAGCGGCACCCAGGGAGGGGCAACTAATGAAAAACTGTTTTTT CASGTQGGATNEKLFF
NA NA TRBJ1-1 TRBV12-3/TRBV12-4 TGTGCCAGCAGTTTAGCCGGTTATGAAGCTTTCTTT CASSLAGYEAFF
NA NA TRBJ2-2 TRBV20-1 TGCAGTGCCGAGACAGCATCCCCCTACACCGGGGAGCTGTTTTTT CSAETASPYTGELFF
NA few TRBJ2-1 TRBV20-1 TGCAGTGCTCAAAAACAGCCCTCCTACAATGAGCAGTTCTTC CSAQKQPSYNEQFF
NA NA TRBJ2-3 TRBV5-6 TGTGCCAGCAGCAACCCCGGGGTCACCACAGATACGCAGTATTTT CASSNPGVTTDTQYF
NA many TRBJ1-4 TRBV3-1 TGTGCCAGCAGTCAAGGATCTGAACGCCGGGGACTGTTTTTT CASSQGSERRGLFF
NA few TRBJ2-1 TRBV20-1 TGCAGTGCGGGTTTCATGAGCTCCTACAATGAGCAGTTCTTC CSAGFMSSYNEQFF
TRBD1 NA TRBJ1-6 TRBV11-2 TGTGCCAGCAGACGACAGGGATCCTATAATTCACCCCTCCACTTT CASRRQGSYNSPLHF
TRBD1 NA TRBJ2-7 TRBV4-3 TGCGCCAGCAGCCAAGTCCCCTTGCCGGGACAGAACTACGAGCAGTACTTC CASSQVPLPGQNYEQYF
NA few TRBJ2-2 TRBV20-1 TGCAGTGCCGTACCGGGGGTGCTACAGGAGGGTACCGGGGAGCTGTTTTTT CSAVPGVLQEGTGELFF
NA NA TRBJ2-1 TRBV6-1 TGTGCCAGCAGTGATCGGATGCGTCGGGAGCAGTTCTTC CASSDRMRREQFF
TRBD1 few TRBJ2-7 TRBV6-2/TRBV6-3 TGTGCCAGCAGTTCCACAGGGGCCTACGAGCAGTACTTC CASSSTGAYEQYF
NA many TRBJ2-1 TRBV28 TGTGCCAGCAAACCGGACCGTAGCCCTTACAATGAGCAGTTCTTC CASKPDRSPYNEQFF
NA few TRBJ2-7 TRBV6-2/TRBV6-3 TGTGCCATCAGGGCGGGATTTATTCCCTACGAGCAGTACTTC CAIRAGFIPYEQYF
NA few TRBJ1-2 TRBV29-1 TGCAGCGTTGGCGGTGACTATGGCTACACCTTC CSVGGDYGYTF